One sample yielded the 21 T cell receptor beta chains listed below, sequenced in a study of shared clonotypes between healthy human individuals. The protocol was immunoSEQ multiplex PCR, while the TCRdb copy is restricted to in-frame clones and leaves out a portion. The sample has some 480,000 clones; around 80% are singletons. The sequenced material came from PBMCs. These receptors were collected from a woman in her thirties or forties in good health. Some clones in this sample may be carry-over from other donors' samples.

The chain recombines TRBV9 with TRBJ2-1; D uncertain. V gave up 3 bases and J gave up 9 bases, with 10 bases separating them. Germline V CDR1 and CDR2: SGDLS, YYNGEE. This CDR3 region has 12 residues. The CDR3 DNA follows: TGTGCCAGCAGCGACCTCAGTCTTGAGCAGTTCTTC. Protein sequence: CASSDLSLEQFF. The variable domain in full, completed from reference TRBV9 and TRBJ2-1, reads DSGVTQTPKHLITATGQRVTLRCSPRSGDLSVYWYQQSLDQGLQFLIQYYNGEERAKGNILERFSAQQFPDLHSELNLSSLELGDSALYFCASSDLSLEQFFGPGTRLTVL.

For this clone: This may arise from a read error, as a much more abundant clone is one base away. This same CDR3 is encoded by further DNA sequences in the sample. The V and J genes are TRBV30 and TRBJ2-7; D remains unclear. CDR1 GTSNPN and CDR2 SVGIG come from the germline V gene (reference sequence). Trimming stripped 2 bases from V and 5 bases from J, with 7 bases between. CDR3 length: 11 amino acids. The CDR3 DNA follows: TGTGCCTGGAGTACTTACGACGAGCAGTACTTC. Its protein is CAWSTYDEQYF.

The gene calls are TRBV9 and TRBJ2-3; TRBD2 matches 14 bases. Germline CDR1 SGDLS, CDR2 YYNGEE. Trimming removed 0 bases from V and 3 bases from J; junction bases left unmatched: 3. CDR3 size: 17 residues. CDR3 sequence: CASSVEGLAGETDTQYF. The CDR3 DNA follows: TGTGCCAGCAGCGTAGAGGGACTAGCGGGAGAGACAGATACGCAGTATTTT. The variable domain in full, with the rest retrieved from reference TRBV9 and TRBJ2-3, is DSGVTQTPKHLITATGQRVTLRCSPRSGDLSVYWYQQSLDQGLQFLIQYYNGEERAKGNILERFSAQQFPDLHSELNLSSLELGDSALYFCASSVEGLAGETDTQYFGPGTRLTVL.

The chain is built from TRBV7-8 and TRBJ1-5; possible D gene TRBD1, 5 bases. The V and J ends lost 3 bases and 3 bases respectively, with 12 bases between them. Germline values: CDR1 SGHVS, CDR2 FQNEAQ. The CDR3 covers 15 residues. The chain's CDR3 is CASSFNHRSNQPQHF. In nucleotides, the CDR3 is TGTGCCAGCAGCTTTAACCACAGGTCCAATCAGCCCCAGCATTTT.

The chain recombines TRBV28 with TRBJ1-5; possible D gene TRBD1, 6 bases. The CDR3 has 14 residues. CDR1 and CDR2 (germline): MDHEN, SYDVKM. V was pared by 5 bases and J by 7 bases, with 15 bases between. CDR3 amino acids: CASSRSGGRQPQHF. In nucleotides, the CDR3 is TGTGCCAGCAGTCGATCGGGGGGGCGGCAGCCCCAGCATTTT. Variable domain in full (rest from reference TRBV28 and TRBJ1-5): DVKVTQSSRYLVKRTGEKVFLECVQDMDHENMFWYRQDPGLGLRLIYFSYDVKMKEKGDIPEGYSVSREKKERFSLILESASTNQTSMYLCASSRSGGRQPQHFGDGTRLSIL.

The V call is TRBV29-1, the J call TRBJ2-2; D perhaps matches TRBD1 (5 bases). Germline V gives CDR1 SQVTM, CDR2 ANQGSEA. The ends were cut back, 2 bases at V and 5 bases at J, with 15 bases in the middle. The CDR3 is made up of 15 amino acids. CDR3 in amino acids: CSVETGRVGTGELFF. CDR3 sequence (DNA): TGCAGCGTTGAAACCGGCAGGGTGGGGACCGGGGAGCTGTTTTTT.

As regards this clone: The junction departs from germline at one end; a sequencing error may be responsible. This rearrangement joins TRBV7-2 to TRBJ2-2; TRBD2 matches at 9 bases. This CDR3 has 18 amino acids. Germline CDR1 is SGHTA and CDR2 is FQGNSA. The CDR3 is CASSRRGREGRDTGKLFF. DNA of the CDR3: TGTGCCAGCAGCCGAAGGGGGCGGGAGGGCCGAGACACCGGGAAGCTGTTTTTT.

The V and J genes are TRBV11-2 and TRBJ2-7; 9 bases are shared with TRBD2. J gave up 2 bases and V 4 bases, and 12 bases lay outside the gene matches. CDR3 length: 17 amino acids. Germline V lookup: CDR1 SGHAT, CDR2 FQNNGV. DNA for the CDR3: TGTGCCAGCAGCTACCCCCATCGACTAGCGGACCCCTACGAGCAGTACTTC. Protein product: CASSYPHRLADPYEQYF.

This chain joins TRBV18 and TRBJ2-2; 10 bases agree with TRBD2. J lost 7 bases, V lost 2 bases, and 7 bases had no gene match. The CDR3 covers 16 residues. Germline loops: CDR1 KGHSH, CDR2 LQKENI. The CDR3 sequence: CASSPIASGRGGELFF. CDR3 coding DNA: TGTGCCAGCTCACCAATTGCTAGCGGGAGAGGCGGGGAGCTGTTTTTT.

V is TRBV5-5 and J is TRBJ1-1; D might be TRBD1 (5 bases). Trimming shortened V by 1 base and J by 6 bases, and 10 bases separated the two germline ends. The germline CDR1 and CDR2 sequences are SGHKS and YYEKEE (reference sequence). This CDR3 is built from 13 residues. CDR3 nucleotide sequence: TGTGCCAGCAGCTTGCTGGGGGTGCCTGAAGCTTTCTTT. This sequence encodes CASSLLGVPEAFF.

The chain employs TRBV28 and TRBJ1-5; perhaps TRBD1 as D (5 bases). Looked up from germline, CDR1 is MDHEN and CDR2 is SYDVKM. V shed 4 bases and J shed 5 bases, with 12 bases lying between them. The CDR3 loop spans 14 amino acids. The CDR3, as DNA: TGTGCCAGCAGTTGGTGGGACGGCGATCAGCCCCAGCATTTT. Its protein is CASSWWDGDQPQHF.

The rearrangement uses TRBV5-3 and TRBJ2-2; 10 bases line up with TRBD2. TRBV5-3 is filed as an ORF, its function uncertain. Trimming took 4 bases from V and 1 from J; bases not matched to a gene: 7. The CDR3 contains 17 residues. The CDR3 DNA is TGTGCCAGAAGCCGCCCTTCTAGCGGGAGGAACACCGGGGAGCTGTTTTTT. This codes for CARSRPSSGRNTGELFF.

The chain combines TRBV28 with TRBJ1-1, with a weak D call TRBD1 (6 bases). CDR1 and CDR2 (germline): MDHEN, SYDVKM. Trimming cost V 5 bases and J 0 bases, with 16 bases left between them. The CDR3 is 16 amino acids. The CDR3 DNA reads TGTGCCAGCAGTACCCCGGGCCGGACAGTGAACACTGAAGCTTTCTTT. Protein: CASSTPGRTVNTEAFF.

CDR3 in amino acids: CASSLRWGPGELFF. Written as DNA, the CDR3 is TGTGCCAGCAGCTTAAGGTGGGGCCCCGGGGAGCTGTTTTTT. The chain uses TRBV13 and TRBJ2-2, with D perhaps matching TRBD1 (5 bases). V was pared by 2 bases and J by 6 bases, with 10 bases between. Germline CDR1 is PRHDT and CDR2 is FYEKMQ (reference sequence). The CDR3 has 14 residues.

V gene TRBV2 combines with J gene TRBJ2-1; possibly TRBD2 for D (7 bases). The germline V gene has CDR1 SNHLY and CDR2 FYNNEI. V shed 5 bases and J shed 1 base, with 21 bases lying between them. This CDR3 comprises 18 residues. CDR3 in DNA: TGTGCCAGCAGTTGGGAGGGGGTCATCTCACTGTCCTACAATGAGCAGTTCTTC. Protein: CASSWEGVISLSYNEQFF.

The chain couples TRBV7-8 to TRBJ1-5, with TRBD1 matching 9 bases. Per germline, CDR1 SGHVS and CDR2 FQNEAQ. There are 14 residues in the CDR3. Trimming removed 5 bases from V and 2 bases from J; junction bases left unmatched: 1. CDR3 loop: CASSRTGGNQPQHF. The CDR3 region has the DNA TGTGCCAGCAGCCGGACAGGGGGCAATCAGCCCCAGCATTTT. Complete variable domain (other parts from reference TRBV7-8 and TRBJ1-5): GAGVSQSPRYKVAKRGQDVALRCDPISGHVSLFWYQQALGQGPEFLTYFQNEAQLDKSGLPSDRFFAERPEGSVSTLKIQRTQQEDSAVYLCASSRTGGNQPQHFGDGTRLSIL.

The rearrangement joins TRBV9 to TRBJ2-1, with 13 bases aligning to TRBD2. With V trimmed by 3 bases and J by 6 bases, 12 bases remained unmatched. Germline V CDR1 and CDR2: SGDLS, YYNGEE. CDR3 length equals 18 residues. The CDR3 region has the DNA TGTGCCAGCAGCGCCCGGACTAGCGGGAGTTACTCTGCCAATGAGCAGTTCTTC. Translation: CASSARTSGSYSANEQFF.

The rearrangement joins TRBV28 to TRBJ1-1, with D perhaps matching TRBD1 (5 bases). This CDR3 comprises 15 residues. V gave up 3 bases and J gave up 1 base, with 12 bases separating them. The germline gives CDR1 MDHEN, CDR2 SYDVKM. CDR3 nucleotides: TGTGCCAGCAGTTTCAGGACACTCAAGAACACTGAAGCTTTCTTT. Encoded protein: CASSFRTLKNTEAFF.

The CDR3 loop reads CAISEGAASTDTQYF. The CDR3 nucleotides are TGTGCCATCAGCGAGGGGGCCGCTAGCACAGATACGCAGTATTTT. The chain combines TRBV10-3 with TRBJ2-3; 7 bases agree with TRBD1. The CDR3 covers 15 residues. Looked up from germline, CDR1 is ENHRY and CDR2 is SYGVKD. V dropped 6 bases and J dropped 0; count of bases not matched to a gene: 6.

This sequence joins TRBV20-1 and TRBJ2-7; no clear D gene. The germline gives CDR1 DFQATT, CDR2 SNEGSKA (reference sequence). CDR3 length equals 11 residues. The V end was cut by 7 bases, the J end by 0 bases, with 7 bases between. CDR3 amino acids: CSVESSYEQYF. The CDR3 DNA sequence: TGCAGTGTGGAGAGCTCCTACGAGCAGTACTTC.

CDR3 in amino acids: CSARDSDTQYF. CDR3 in DNA: TGCAGTGCTAGAGATTCAGATACGCAGTATTTT. V is TRBV20-1 and J is TRBJ2-3; D unclear. Germline-derived CDR1 and CDR2 are DFQATT and SNEGSKA (reference sequence). The CDR3 consists of 11 residues. V gave up 0 bases and J gave up 4 bases, with 2 bases separating them.